This TCR beta chain is drawn from a study of radiotherapy plus CTLA-4 blockade in lung cancer. Study background: An objective response was seen in around a sixth of patients, and disease control in around 33%.

Receiving focal radiation plus CTLA-4 blockade with ipilimumab were patients who had chemo-refractory metastatic non-small-cell lung cancer. Trimming removed 2 bases at V and 3 bases at J, with 14 bases between. The CDR3 covers 15 residues. CDR1 is ENHRY, CDR2 SYGVKD, per germline. Measured with immunoSEQ multiplex PCR; TCRdb has only the in-frame clones, and not every one. The data contain approximately 97,000 clones, under 90% of them singletons. Overall study results and limits: After treatment with radiotherapy plus ipilimumab, TCR clones that came from the tumor expanded in blood.

This clone was counted between two and nine times. The target antigen is unknown. The receptor's source is a human donor with non-small cell lung cancer who had stable disease on radiotherapy plus ipilimumab. Sequences were derived from peripheral blood, sampled from a patient treated with radiotherapy plus ipilimumab. The V call is TRBV10-3, the J call TRBJ2-7; the D gene could be TRBD1 or TRBD2 (5 bases each). For the CDR3, the DNA is TGTGCCATCAGTGAGAGAGGGGCCGATTACTACGAGCAGTACTTC. Its protein product is CAISERGADYYEQYF.